A selection of T cell receptor beta chains follows, all from one sample in a study of resident and recirculating memory T cells in vitiligo. The assay was immunoSEQ multiplex PCR, and TCRdb's table has in-frame clones only and misses some. The table lists fewer than 85,000 clones, approximately 90% of them singletons, with about 4.8% in the top ten. The sequencing input was blood. The receptors shown here come from a male donor with vitiligo. CDR3s include the opening cysteine and the closing phenylalanine or tryptophan. Fields, in order: CDR3 protein, V gene, clone size. For some rows the clone size is stated as once, few or many, or as a class when expanded; others skip it.

CASSDSPGMKQFF TRBV6-4 .
CASSLKRTGETQYF TRBV5-1 .
CASSSPALAGENNEQFF TRBV7-3 .
CASTGTGVNEKLFF TRBV5-6 .
CASSLNRDRGSHEQFF TRBV7-3 once
CASSESRVLFNEQFF TRBV25-1 .
CASSLAGSFDNEQFF TRBV4-3 .
CASSPKGLAGGINEQYF TRBV7-8 .
CASSPARSSYEQYF TRBV13 .
CASSLGTGYHEQYF TRBV5-6 .
CASSYEPGTGDEKLFF TRBV6-6 .
CASSFTTGRGGGTQYF TRBV28 once
CASRSSGGPWVNTEAFF TRBV28 few
CASSPEVGVYNEQFF TRBV5-4 .
CASSAWGDSNQPQHF TRBV28 .